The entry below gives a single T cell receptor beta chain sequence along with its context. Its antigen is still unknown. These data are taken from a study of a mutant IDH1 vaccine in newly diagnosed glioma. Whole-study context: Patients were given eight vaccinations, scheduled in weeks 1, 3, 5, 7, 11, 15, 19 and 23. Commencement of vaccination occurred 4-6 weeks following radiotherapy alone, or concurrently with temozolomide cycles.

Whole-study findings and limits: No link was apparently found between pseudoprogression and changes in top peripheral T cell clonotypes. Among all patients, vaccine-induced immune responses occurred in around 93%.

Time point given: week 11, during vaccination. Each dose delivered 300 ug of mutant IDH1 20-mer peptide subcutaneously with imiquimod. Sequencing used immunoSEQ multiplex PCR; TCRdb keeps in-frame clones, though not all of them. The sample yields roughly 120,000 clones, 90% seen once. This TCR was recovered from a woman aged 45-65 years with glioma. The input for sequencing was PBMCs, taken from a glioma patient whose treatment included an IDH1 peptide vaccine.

CDR3 nucleotides: TGTGCCAGCAGCATACGGAACAGGGGGCTCGACACTGAAGCTTTCTTT. It yields the protein CASSIRNRGLDTEAFF. The chain is built from TRBV7-9 and TRBJ1-1; 9 positions agree with TRBD1. The CDR3 has 16 amino acids. Germline V gene sequence: CDR1 SEHNR, CDR2 FQNEAQ (reference sequence). V lost 5 bases and J lost 3; bases outside the gene matches: 10.